This T cell receptor (beta chain) was sequenced for a study of blood T cell repertoires in COVID-19. Study overall: PBMCs, B-cell-depleted T cells, or T cells were the source of the cDNA or gDNA that made up the material.

In the authors' methods: Nucleated cell counts were estimated from reference gene primer amplification. Data came from immunoSEQ multiplex PCR; TCRdb stores just in-frame clones and leaves some out. The V and J calls and the clone size are those of that table, but D and trimming were determined from the DNA. The data contain fewer than 350,000 clones, roughly 90% of them singletons. This CDR3 is 16 amino acids long. V lost 5 bases and J lost 7; bases outside the gene matches: 11. Germline V gives CDR1 SGHVS, CDR2 FQNEAQ. The cohort comprised adults aged roughly 18 to 95 years residing in under 30 US areas. Participant-given clinical history determined each cohort assignment.

This TCR came from a woman in her thirties or forties with acute COVID-19. The genes are TRBV7-8 and TRBJ1-4, with 9 bases matching TRBD1. The sample comprised PBMCs or T cells enriched from blood (not recorded which). The CDR3 loop is CASSLHTGTGSEKLFF. The CDR3 bases are TGTGCCAGCAGCCTCCACACCGGGACAGGGAGTGAAAAACTGTTTTTT.